This T cell receptor (beta chain) comes out of a study of blood T cell repertoires in COVID-19. The overall study: The study drew acute and convalescent COVID-19 samples from the United States, Italy and Spain. Sample material is recorded as cDNA or gDNA derived from T cells, B-cell-depleted T cells, or PBMCs.

With 2 bases clipped from V and 5 bases from J, the junction kept 5 bases outside the gene matches. The CDR3 runs to 14 residues. Germline CDR1 KGHSH, CDR2 LQKENI. Source study methods: Reference gene primer amplification gave estimated nucleated cell counts. The table came from immunoSEQ multiplex PCR; TCRdb's copy has only in-frame clones and leaves some out. The V and J calls and clone size come from that table; D and trimming were worked out from the DNA. The sample shows around 160,000 clones, around 84% of them seen only once. The chain uses TRBV18 and TRBJ1-2; 7 nucleotides match TRBD1. Sequencing was performed on peripheral blood. The receptor comes from a human donor in a cohort sampled during active COVID-19. This CDR3 is CASSPGQEIYGYTF. Written as DNA, the CDR3 is TGTGCCAGCTCACCAGGACAGGAGATATATGGCTACACCTTC.